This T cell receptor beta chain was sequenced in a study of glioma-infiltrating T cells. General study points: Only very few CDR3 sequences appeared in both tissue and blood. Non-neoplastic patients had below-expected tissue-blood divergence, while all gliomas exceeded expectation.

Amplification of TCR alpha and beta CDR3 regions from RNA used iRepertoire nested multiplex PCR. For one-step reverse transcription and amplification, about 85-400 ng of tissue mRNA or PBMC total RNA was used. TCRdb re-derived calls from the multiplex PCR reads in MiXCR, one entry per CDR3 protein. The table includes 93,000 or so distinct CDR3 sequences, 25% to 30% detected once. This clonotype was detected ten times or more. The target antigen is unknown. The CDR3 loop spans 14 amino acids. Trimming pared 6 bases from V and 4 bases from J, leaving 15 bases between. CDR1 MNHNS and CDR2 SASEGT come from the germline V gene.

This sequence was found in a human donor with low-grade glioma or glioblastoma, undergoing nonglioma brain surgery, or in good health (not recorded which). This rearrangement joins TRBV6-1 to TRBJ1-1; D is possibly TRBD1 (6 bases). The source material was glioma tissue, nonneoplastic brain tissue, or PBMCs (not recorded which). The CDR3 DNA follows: TGTGCCAGCAGCCTCAGGGGAGGGGGCACTGAAGCTTTCTTT. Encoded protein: CASSLRGGGTEAFF.